One and the same sample provided the 20 T cell receptor beta chains below, sequenced in a study of T-cell memory formation after mild COVID-19. TCRdb re-derived calls from the 5' RACE reads in MiXCR, one entry per CDR3 protein. The sample includes roughly 600,000 distinct CDR3 sequences, roughly 18% of them seen just once. The material sequenced was PBMCs or a T cell subset sorted from them (not recorded which). The receptor source for this set is an adult woman who had mild COVID-19 (a few samples of this study predate the infection). Cell type and time point are not known.

The table lists this clonotype with a few counts. This chain links TRBV5-6 with TRBJ2-7; D may be TRBD1 (6 bases). This CDR3 contains 14 residues. CDR1 SGHDT and CDR2 YYEEEE come from the germline V gene. V lost 4 bases to trimming and J lost 3 bases, with 14 bases between them. CDR3 DNA sequence: TGTGCCAGCAGCAGGAACAGGGACCACTACGAGCAGTACTTC. It encodes CASSRNRDHYEQYF. Looking up the rest from reference TRBV5-6 and TRBJ2-7 gives the full variable domain: DAGVTQSPTHLIKTRGQQVTLRCSPKSGHDTVSWYQQALGQGPQFIFQYYEEEERQRGNFPDRFSGHQFPNYSSELNVNALLLGDSALYLCASSRNRDHYEQYFGPGTRLTVT.

In this sample, this clonotype turned up once. The CDR3 DNA reads as TGTGCCAGCAGTCCTACGTTGGGACAGGGCTATGGCTACACCTTC. It codes for CASSPTLGQGYGYTF. V and J are TRBV12-3 or TRBV12-4 and TRBJ1-2; 9 bases line up with TRBD1. The CDR3 covers 15 residues. V trimming: 5 bases; J trimming: 4 bases; junction bases outside the gene matches: 8.

This clonotype was recorded only once. The V and J genes are TRBV4-3 and TRBJ1-3; 7 bases match TRBD1. Germline V CDR1 and CDR2: LGHNA, YSLEER. CDR3 size: 19 residues. Trimming took 0 bases from V and 0 from J; bases not matched to a gene: 11. The CDR3 sequence is CASSQDLRIRGDSGNTIYF. DNA for the CDR3: TGCGCCAGCAGCCAAGACCTAAGAATCAGGGGGGACTCTGGAAACACCATATATTTT.

In this sample, this clonotype turned up a few times. This chain joins TRBV7-9 and TRBJ2-1, with TRBD2 matching 10 bases. V dropped 7 bases and J dropped 6; count of bases not matched to a gene: 9. CDR1 is SEHNR and CDR2 is FQNEAQ in the germline V gene (reference sequence). The CDR3 totals 15 residues. DNA for the CDR3: TGTGCCAGCACCCAAGCGGGAGGGTCGGGCAATGAGCAGTTCTTC. Its protein is CASTQAGGSGNEQFF.

This rearrangement joins TRBV4-1 to TRBJ2-7, with 9 bases lining up with TRBD1. Looked up from germline, CDR1 is MGHRA and CDR2 is YSYEKL. With V trimmed by 4 bases and J by 1 base, 5 bases remained unmatched. This CDR3 contains 15 residues. CDR3 amino acids: CASSPAGTGSYEQYF. The CDR3 nucleotides read TGCGCCAGCAGCCCAGCGGGGACAGGGTCCTACGAGCAGTACTTC.

This clonotype was seen many times. The chain uses TRBV6-5 and TRBJ1-2, with 7 bases lining up with TRBD1. V dropped 6 bases and J dropped 7; count of bases not matched to a gene: 11. Germline V gene lookup returns CDR1 MNHEY and CDR2 SVGAGI. The CDR3 is 14 residues long. CDR3 sequence: CASRLKTGLSGYTF. CDR3 bases: TGTGCCAGCAGGCTAAAGACAGGGTTGAGTGGCTACACCTTC.

The chain joins TRBV19 to TRBJ1-5; maybe TRBD1 (6 bases). The germline CDR1 and CDR2 sequences are LNHDA and SQIVND (reference sequence). The V end was cut by 5 bases, the J end by 4 bases, with 15 bases between. The CDR3 has 15 amino acids. CDR3 nucleotide sequence: TGTGCCAGTAGTCCTACGGACAGAAGAAATCAGCCCCAGCATTTT. Amino acid sequence: CASSPTDRRNQPQHF.

The table lists this clonotype with a few counts. The CDR3 bases are TGTGCCTGGAAATCAGGGACAGGGGCGACAGATACGCAGTATTTT. This sequence encodes CAWKSGTGATDTQYF. The chain is built from TRBV30 and TRBJ2-3; TRBD1 matches 10 bases. Germline V lookup: CDR1 GTSNPN, CDR2 SVGIG (reference sequence). This CDR3 comprises 15 residues. J lost 3 bases, V lost 4 bases, and 7 bases had no gene match.

V is TRBV12-3 or TRBV12-4 and J is TRBJ2-3, with 10 bases lining up with TRBD2. V gave up 7 bases and J gave up 5 bases; unmatched junction bases: 6. The CDR3 sequence is 14 residues long. CDR3 coding DNA: TGTGCCAGCAAAGAGCGGGGGGGCCGAGATACGCAGTATTTT. It translates to CASKERGGRDTQYF.

This clonotype has a handful of counts. The chain couples TRBV3-1 to TRBJ2-1; either TRBD1 or TRBD2 may fit D (5 bases each). With 5 bases removed from V and 9 bases from J, the gap between germline ends came to 5 bases. Looked up from germline, CDR1 is LGHDT and CDR2 is YNNKEL (reference sequence). The CDR3 has 10 residues. CDR3 sequence reads: CASSGGEQFF. CDR3 DNA sequence: TGTGCCAGCAGCGGGGGTGAGCAGTTCTTC.

This clonotype was detected ten times or more. The chain uses TRBV7-6 and TRBJ2-1; 7 positions match TRBD2. The CDR3 contains 17 residues. Germline trimming cut 5 bases from V and 3 bases from J; bases unmatched to any gene: 13. Germline V gene sequence: CDR1 SGHVS, CDR2 FNYEAQ. The CDR3 is CASSPFGSGTFYNEQFF. As DNA, the CDR3 is TGTGCCAGCAGCCCGTTTGGCAGCGGGACGTTCTACAATGAGCAGTTCTTC.

This clonotype was counted a few times. Here the CDR3 DNA reads TGTGCCACCAGTGATTTGCACCTGGGACTAGCGGGGGCCTACGAGCAGTACTTC. It encodes CATSDLHLGLAGAYEQYF. The genes are TRBV24-1 and TRBJ2-7, with TRBD2 matching over 14 bases. V shed 0 bases and J 2 bases; nucleotides not matched to a gene: 5. CDR1 KGHDR and CDR2 SFDVKD come from the germline V gene. CDR3 length equals 18 residues.

The chain has TRBV15 and TRBJ2-1; TRBD1 is a possible D gene (5 bases). The CDR3 spans 14 residues. CDR1 and CDR2 from the germline V gene are LNHNV and YYDKDF (reference sequence). V dropped 7 bases and J dropped 9 bases, with 19 bases sitting between them. The CDR3 nucleotides read TGTGCCACCATTAGAGAGGTGGGGCTAGGTGAGCAGTTCTTC. Its translation: CATIREVGLGEQFF.

This chain links TRBV4-2 with TRBJ2-7, with 8 positions matching TRBD2. This CDR3 comprises 15 residues. J lost 2 bases, V lost 5 bases, and 8 bases had no gene match. Germline CDR1 is LGHNA and CDR2 is YNFKEQ. CDR3 amino acids: CASSYLAGGPYEQYF. CDR3 in DNA: TGTGCCAGCAGCTACCTGGCGGGAGGTCCCTACGAGCAGTACTTC.

There are a few counts of this clonotype. The chain combines TRBV6-5 with TRBJ1-1; D perhaps matches TRBD1 (5 bases). The germline V gene has CDR1 MNHEY and CDR2 SVGAGI. CDR3 size: 15 residues. The V end was cut by 6 bases, the J end by 6 bases, with 20 bases between. Here the CDR3 DNA reads TGTGCCAGCAGCCGGCCGGGACGGAAGTTGGCTGAAGCTTTCTTT. Translation gives CASSRPGRKLAEAFF.

This clonotype was found a few times. This rearrangement joins TRBV24-1 to TRBJ1-2, with D tentatively TRBD1 (5 bases). CDR1 is KGHDR, CDR2 SFDVKD, per germline. The V gene lost 0 bases and the J gene lost 8 bases, with 15 bases spanning the gap. CDR3 length equals 15 residues. CDR3 in DNA: TGTGCCACCAGTGATTTGTCTGGGGGTGTCGGCGGCTACACCTTC. It encodes CATSDLSGGVGGYTF.

Many counts were recorded for this clonotype. This rearrangement joins TRBV5-1 to TRBJ2-1; TRBD2 matches 14 bases. The CDR3 runs 18 residues. Germline assignment: CDR1 SGHRS and CDR2 YFSETQ. Losses at the gene ends were 0 bases for V and 7 bases for J; bases not matched to a gene: 9. The CDR3 DNA sequence: TGCGCCAGCAGCTTGGACCCCTTCGGGACTAGCGGGAGAAATGAGCAGTTCTTC. Protein sequence: CASSLDPFGTSGRNEQFF.

This rearrangement joins TRBV29-1 to TRBJ2-6, with TRBD1 matching over 10 bases. The J segment lost 1 base and the V segment lost 6 bases, leaving 12 bases of the junction unmatched. CDR3 size: 18 residues. In germline, CDR1 is SQVTM, CDR2 ANQGSEA. CDR3 amino acids: CSVRTGTGVGSGANVLTF. The CDR3 coding sequence is TGCAGCGTCAGAACTGGGACAGGGGTTGGGTCTGGGGCCAACGTCCTGACTTTC.

V is TRBV30 and J is TRBJ2-7; possible D gene TRBD1, 6 bases. The CDR3 has 13 residues. Germline CDR1 GTSNPN, CDR2 SVGIG (reference sequence). Deletions cut 0 bases from V and 2 bases from J, with 8 bases between. The DNA for the CDR3 is TGTGCCTGGAGTGTGGACAGAACCTACGAGCAGTACTTC. Translation gives CAWSVDRTYEQYF. Filled out from reference TRBV30 and TRBJ2-7, the complete variable domain reads SQTIHQWPATLVQPVGSPLSLECTVEGTSNPNLYWYRQAAGRGLQLLFYSVGIGQISSEVPQNLSASRPQDRQFILSSKKLLLSDSGFYLCAWSVDRTYEQYFGPGTRLTVT.

J is TRBJ2-1 and V is TRBV11-2; D remains unclear. The CDR3 has 13 residues. The V end was cut by 4 bases, the J end by 8 bases, with 12 bases between. In germline, CDR1 is SGHAT, CDR2 FQNNGV. The CDR3 here is CASSSYRLYEQFF. CDR3 in DNA: TGTGCCAGCAGCTCCTATCGACTCTATGAGCAGTTCTTC.